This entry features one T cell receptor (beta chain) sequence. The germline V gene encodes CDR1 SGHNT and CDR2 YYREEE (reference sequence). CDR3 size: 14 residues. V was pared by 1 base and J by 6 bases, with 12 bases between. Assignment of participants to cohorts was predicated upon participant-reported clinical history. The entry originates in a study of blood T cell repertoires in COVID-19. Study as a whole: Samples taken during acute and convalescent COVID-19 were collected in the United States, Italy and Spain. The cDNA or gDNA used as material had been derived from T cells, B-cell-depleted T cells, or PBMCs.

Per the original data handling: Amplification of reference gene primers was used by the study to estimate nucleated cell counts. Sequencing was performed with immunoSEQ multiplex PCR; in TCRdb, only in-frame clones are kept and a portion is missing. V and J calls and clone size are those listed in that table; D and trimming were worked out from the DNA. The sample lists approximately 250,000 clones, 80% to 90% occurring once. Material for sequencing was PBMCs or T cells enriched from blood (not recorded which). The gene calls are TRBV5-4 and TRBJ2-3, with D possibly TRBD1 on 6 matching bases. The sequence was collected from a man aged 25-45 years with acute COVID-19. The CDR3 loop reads CASSLNRESDTQYF. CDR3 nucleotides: TGTGCCAGCAGCTTGAACAGGGAGTCCGATACGCAGTATTTT.